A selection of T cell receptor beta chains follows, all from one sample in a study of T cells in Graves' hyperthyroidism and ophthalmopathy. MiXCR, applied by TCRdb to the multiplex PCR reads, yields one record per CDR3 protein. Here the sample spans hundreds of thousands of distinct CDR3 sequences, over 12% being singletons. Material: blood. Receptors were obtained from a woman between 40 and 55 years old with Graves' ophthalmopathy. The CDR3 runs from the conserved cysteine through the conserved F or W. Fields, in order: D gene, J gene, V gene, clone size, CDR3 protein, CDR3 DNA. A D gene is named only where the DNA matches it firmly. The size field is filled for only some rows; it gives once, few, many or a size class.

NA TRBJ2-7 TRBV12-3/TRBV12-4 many CASSLLGTLTYEQYF TGTGCCAGCAGTTTACTCGGGACACTAACCTACGAGCAGTACTTC
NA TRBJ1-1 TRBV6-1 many CASRSTGPNTEAFF TGTGCCAGCAGGTCGACAGGCCCGAACACTGAAGCTTTCTTT
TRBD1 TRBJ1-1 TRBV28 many CASSPGQGEAFF TGTGCCAGCAGCCCGGGACAGGGGGAAGCTTTCTTT
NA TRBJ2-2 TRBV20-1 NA CSARDGASPTGELFF TGCAGTGCTAGAGATGGTGCCTCGCCAACCGGGGAGCTGTTTTTT
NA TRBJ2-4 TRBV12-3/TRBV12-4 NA CASSPTRGGKNIQYF TGTGCCAGCAGCCCGACCAGGGGTGGCAAAAACATTCAGTACTTC
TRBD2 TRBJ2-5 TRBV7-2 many CASRSNGLAIFETQYF TGTGCCAGCAGATCAAACGGACTAGCGATTTTCGAGACCCAGTACTTC
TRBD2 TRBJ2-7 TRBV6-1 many CASSEPGLAGGLVYEQYF TGTGCCAGCAGTGAGCCGGGACTAGCGGGAGGGCTGGTGTACGAGCAGTACTTC
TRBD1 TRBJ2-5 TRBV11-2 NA CASSLDGRAGGSSWQETQYF TGTGCCAGCAGCTTAGATGGGCGGGCAGGGGGCTCTAGTTGGCAAGAGACCCAGTACTTC
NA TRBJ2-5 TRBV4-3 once CASSQDTGSSETQYF TGCGCCAGCAGCCAAGATACCGGGAGTTCGGAGACCCAGTACTTC
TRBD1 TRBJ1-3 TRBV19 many CASSTGGSGNTIYF TGTGCCAGTAGTACAGGGGGCTCTGGAAACACCATATATTTT
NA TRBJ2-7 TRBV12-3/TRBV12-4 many CASSIFGLPPREYF TGTGCCAGCAGTATTTTCGGACTACCACCCCGAGAGTACTTC
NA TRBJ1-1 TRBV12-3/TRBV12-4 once CASTNGQNPAFF TGTGCCAGCACCAACGGACAAAACCCAGCTTTCTTT
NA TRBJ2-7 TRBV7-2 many CASSLALGHSYEQYF TGTGCCAGCAGCTTAGCGTTAGGACATTCTTACGAGCAGTACTTC
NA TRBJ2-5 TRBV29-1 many CSVEAGAGPETQYF TGCAGCGTCGAGGCAGGGGCGGGACCGGAGACCCAGTACTTC
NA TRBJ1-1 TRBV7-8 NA CASSLPGRQNTEAFF TGTGCCAGCAGCTTACCGGGACGGCAGAACACTGAAGCTTTCTTT
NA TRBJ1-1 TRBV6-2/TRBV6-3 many CASSHETGNTEAFF TGTGCCAGCAGCCACGAGACAGGGAACACTGAAGCTTTCTTT
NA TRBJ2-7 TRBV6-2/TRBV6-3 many CASSITNVPTQYF TGTGCCAGCAGCATAACAAACGTACCTACTCAGTACTTC
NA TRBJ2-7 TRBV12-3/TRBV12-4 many CASSLSIYEQYF TGTGCCAGCAGTTTATCTATCTACGAGCAGTACTTC
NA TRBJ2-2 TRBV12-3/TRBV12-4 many CASSFSASGRGLFF TGTGCCAGCAGTTTCTCCGCCTCTGGCCGGGGGCTGTTTTTT
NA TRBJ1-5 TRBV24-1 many CATVKLSFRQPQHF TGTGCCACCGTAAAGCTCTCATTCAGGCAGCCCCAGCATTTT
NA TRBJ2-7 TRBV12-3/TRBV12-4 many CASSLGAVTYEQYF TGTGCCAGCAGTTTAGGAGCGGTCACCTACGAGCAGTACTTC
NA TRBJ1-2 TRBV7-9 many CASSPPTTYGYGYTF TGTGCCAGCAGCCCGCCGACGACCTATGGCTATGGCTACACCTTC
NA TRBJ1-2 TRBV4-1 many CASSHLPGEGYGYTF TGCGCCAGCAGCCACCTCCCAGGGGAGGGCTATGGCTACACCTTC
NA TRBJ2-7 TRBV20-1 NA CSARGATRASSYEQYF TGCAGTGCCCGAGGGGCGACGCGGGCAAGCTCCTACGAGCAGTACTTC
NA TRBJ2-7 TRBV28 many CASSSRGGGHYEQYF TGTGCCAGCAGTTCCCGGGGTGGGGGCCACTACGAGCAGTACTTC
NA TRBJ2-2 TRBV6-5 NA CASSWTGGVKPGELFF TGTGCCAGCAGTTGGACAGGAGGGGTAAAACCCGGGGAGCTGTTTTTT
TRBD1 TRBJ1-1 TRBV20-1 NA CSATETGGLGAFF TGCAGTGCTACGGAGACAGGGGGTTTAGGGGCTTTCTTT
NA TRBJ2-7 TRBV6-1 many CASSDGLLSSYEQYF TGTGCCAGCAGTGACGGACTACTTAGCTCCTACGAGCAGTACTTC
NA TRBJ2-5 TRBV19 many CASSQAGDLTFVTQYF TGTGCCAGCTCCCAAGCTGGAGACTTAACGTTTGTGACCCAGTACTTC
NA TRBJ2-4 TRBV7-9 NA CASSSIGAGAKNIQYF TGTGCCAGCAGCTCAATCGGGGCGGGAGCCAAAAACATTCAGTACTTC
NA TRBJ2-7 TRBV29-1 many CSVADLYEQYF TGCAGCGTTGCAGATCTCTACGAGCAGTACTTC
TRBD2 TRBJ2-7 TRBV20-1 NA CSASSPGGPVDEQYF TGCAGTGCTAGCTCTCCGGGAGGGCCTGTCGACGAGCAGTACTTC
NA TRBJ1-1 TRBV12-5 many CASGQGMNTEAFF TGTGCTAGTGGCCAGGGCATGAACACTGAAGCTTTCTTT
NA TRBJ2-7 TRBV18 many CASSPLDTYEQYF TGTGCCAGCTCACCCTTGGACACCTACGAGCAGTACTTC
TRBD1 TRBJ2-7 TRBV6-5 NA CASSYERQGRGEQYF TGTGCCAGCAGTTACGAGAGACAGGGCCGAGGCGAGCAGTACTTC
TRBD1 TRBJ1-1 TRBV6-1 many CASSADRANTEAFF TGTGCCAGCAGTGCCGACAGGGCGAACACTGAAGCTTTCTTT
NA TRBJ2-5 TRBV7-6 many CASSPNPGTKETQYF TGTGCCAGCAGCCCTAACCCCGGGACAAAGGAGACCCAGTACTTC
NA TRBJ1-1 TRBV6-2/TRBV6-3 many CASSYRRQGTEAFF TGTGCCAGCAGTTACAGACGCCAGGGGACTGAAGCTTTCTTT
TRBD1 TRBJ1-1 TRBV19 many CASSGTGDGAEAFF TGTGCCAGTAGCGGGACAGGGGACGGAGCTGAAGCTTTCTTT
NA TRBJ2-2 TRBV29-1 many CSVVNSNTGELFF TGCAGCGTTGTTAACTCGAACACCGGGGAGCTGTTTTTT
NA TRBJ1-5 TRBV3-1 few CASSQAGVNQPQHF TGTGCCAGCAGCCAAGCAGGGGTTAATCAGCCCCAGCATTTT